This T cell receptor (beta chain) was captured in a study of blood T cells in healthy people across ages (dated by TCRdb to between 2015 and 2016). Turning to the overall study: In model experiments, roughly one uniquely barcoded TCR beta cDNA molecule per two T cells was captured by template switching. Age-related changes in TCR beta repertoire diversity were measured in the study by deep sequencing normalized with unique cDNA molecular identifiers. Four age groups were formed from the donors: young (average around 15 years), middle-aged (around 41), aged (roughly 58) and long-lived (around 82). To avoid experimental bias, donors of different ages were spread randomly across the sequencing lanes. The study analyzed two additional independent replicas of 1 million unique cDNA reads from the same blood draw for two donors, one aged 18 to 29 and one aged 80 or older.

As regards this clonotype: What antigen it recognizes has not been identified. It has no much larger one-base neighbor in the sample; base qualities were not kept.

The library was built by means of 5' RACE. Reads for this sample came from an Illumina HiSeq 2500. A second about 7 to 11 cycle PCR used a sample-barcoded 5' primer and a J-beta primer mix. A template-switch 5' adaptor carrying 12 random nucleotides introduced a unique molecular identifier onto each TCR beta cDNA molecule. Each sample yielded at least 2.5 million CDR3-containing paired-end reads. The Mint cDNA synthesis kit, primed by a TRBC-specific oligonucleotide, was used to synthesize first-strand cDNA from all RNA. After uracil-DNA glycosylase treatment, a first 18-cycle PCR used universal primers M1SS and BC2_uni_R on all cDNA. Per the authors' processing: Normalization of each sample was performed by random selection of 1 million high-quality reads, each carrying a distinct molecular identifier. Reads sharing molecular identifiers were discarded rather than binned into consensus sequences. MiTCR, run with a Q25 quality threshold and the strictest error-elimination algorithm, handled CDR3 identification, clonotype clustering and error correction. A nonparametric unseen species model using Euler transformation provided a lower-bound estimate of total TCR beta diversity. The public reads were quality trimmed at Q25 with fastp and then assembled into clones with MiXCR by TCRdb, keeping productive beta chains. Merged by CDR3 protein, the rows form single entries marked with the most common genes and DNA. It is TCRdb's table, rather than the study itself, that gives the V and J calls and clone size. The table for this sample lists hundreds of thousands of distinct CDR3 sequences; 40% to 50% of them were counted only once. Of the sample, around 30% is held by the ten largest clones.

Including cysteine and phenylalanine, the CDR3 has 12 amino acids. The DNA shown is the 36-base CDR3, in frame from base 1. The germline V gene (reference sequence) specifies DFQATT as CDR1 and SNEGSKA as CDR2. A distance of 8 bases separates the germline ends of V and J, which lose 6 bases and 1 base respectively. The donors were roughly 40 Caucasian individuals from Russia, aged roughly 6 to 100 years, who were systemically healthy. Around 10 milliliters of peripheral blood were collected from each donor into EDTA-treated Vacutainer tubes. Ficoll-Paque density-gradient centrifugation was used to isolate PBMCs, with at least 7 million per sample. Total RNA was extracted from PBMCs with Trizol reagent, with at least 5 micrograms obtained per sample. For every donor, flow cytometry on a PBMC aliquot measured the percentage of naive CD45RAhigh/CD27high T cells. Overall study outcomes, separate from this receptor: Total diversity estimates from one million sequenced T cells were considered lower bounds and underestimates. Compared with the aged group, more naive CD4+ T cells, fewer expanded clones and increased TCR diversity were shown by the long-lived group, suggesting age selection. As age increased, observed TCR beta diversity per million T cells dropped in a roughly linear way, and a significant reduction was already evident by age 40. A strong correlation was found between observed TCR beta diversity and the percentage of naive T cells measured by flow cytometry. Because the CMV infection status of the donors was unknown, age-related changes in expanded clonotypes may potentially have been confounded. Since profiling was done on bulk unsorted PBMCs, naive and antigen-experienced compartments could not be conclusively compared.

The clonotype was recovered from a man older than 75 in good health. This chain is built from TRBV20-1 and TRBJ2-3; the D gene is not confidently resolved. Sample: blood. The sequence in DNA is TGCAGTGCCTTCCGACGCACAGATACGCAGTATTTT. This encodes CSAFRRTDTQYF.